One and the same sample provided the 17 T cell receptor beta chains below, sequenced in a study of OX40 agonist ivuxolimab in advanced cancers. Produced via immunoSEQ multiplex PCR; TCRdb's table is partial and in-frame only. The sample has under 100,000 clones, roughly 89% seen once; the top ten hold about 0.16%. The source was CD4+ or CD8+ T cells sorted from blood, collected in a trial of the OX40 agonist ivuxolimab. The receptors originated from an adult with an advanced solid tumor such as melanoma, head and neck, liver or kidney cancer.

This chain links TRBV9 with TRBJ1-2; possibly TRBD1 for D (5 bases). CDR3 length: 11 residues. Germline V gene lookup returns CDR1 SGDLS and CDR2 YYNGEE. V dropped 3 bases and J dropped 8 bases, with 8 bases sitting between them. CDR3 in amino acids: CASSGGKGYTF. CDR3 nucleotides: TGTGCCAGCAGCGGGGGGAAAGGCTACACCTTC.

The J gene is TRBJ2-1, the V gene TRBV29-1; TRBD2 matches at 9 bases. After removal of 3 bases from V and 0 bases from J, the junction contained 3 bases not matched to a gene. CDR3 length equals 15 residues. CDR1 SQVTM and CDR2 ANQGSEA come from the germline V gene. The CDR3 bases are TGCAGCGTTGAGGGCGGGGGGGCCTCCTACAATGAGCAGTTCTTC. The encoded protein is CSVEGGGASYNEQFF.

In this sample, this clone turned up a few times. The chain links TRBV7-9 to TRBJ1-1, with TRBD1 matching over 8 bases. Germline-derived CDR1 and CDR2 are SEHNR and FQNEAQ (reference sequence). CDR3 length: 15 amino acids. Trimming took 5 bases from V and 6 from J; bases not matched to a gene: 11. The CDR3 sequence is CASSVSGQGGSEAFF. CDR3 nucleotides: TGTGCCAGCAGCGTCTCCGGACAGGGAGGGTCTGAAGCTTTCTTT.

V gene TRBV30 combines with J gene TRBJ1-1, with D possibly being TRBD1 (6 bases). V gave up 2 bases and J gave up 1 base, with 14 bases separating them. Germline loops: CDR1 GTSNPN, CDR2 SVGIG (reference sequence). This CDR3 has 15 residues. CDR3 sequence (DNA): TGTGCCTGGAGTCGGGGACAACTAGGGAACACTGAAGCTTTCTTT. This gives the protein CAWSRGQLGNTEAFF.

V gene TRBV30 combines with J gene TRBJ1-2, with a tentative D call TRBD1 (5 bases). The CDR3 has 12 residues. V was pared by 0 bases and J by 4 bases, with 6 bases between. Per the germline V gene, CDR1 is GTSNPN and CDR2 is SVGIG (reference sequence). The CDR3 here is CAWSVRGYGYTF. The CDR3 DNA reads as TGTGCCTGGAGTGTTAGGGGCTATGGCTACACCTTC.

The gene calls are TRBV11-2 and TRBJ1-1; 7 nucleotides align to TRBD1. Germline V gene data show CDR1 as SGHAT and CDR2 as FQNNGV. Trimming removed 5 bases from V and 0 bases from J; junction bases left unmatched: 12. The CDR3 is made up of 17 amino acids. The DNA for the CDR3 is TGTGCCAGCAGCCAAAGGTACAGGGGACCCATGAACACTGAAGCTTTCTTT. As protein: CASSQRYRGPMNTEAFF.

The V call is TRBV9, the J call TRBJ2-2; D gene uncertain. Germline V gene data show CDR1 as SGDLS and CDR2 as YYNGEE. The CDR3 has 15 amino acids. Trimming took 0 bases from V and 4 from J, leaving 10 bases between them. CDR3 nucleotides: TGTGCCAGCAGCGTAGGGAGTAGCCTCACCGGGGAGCTGTTTTTT. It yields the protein CASSVGSSLTGELFF.

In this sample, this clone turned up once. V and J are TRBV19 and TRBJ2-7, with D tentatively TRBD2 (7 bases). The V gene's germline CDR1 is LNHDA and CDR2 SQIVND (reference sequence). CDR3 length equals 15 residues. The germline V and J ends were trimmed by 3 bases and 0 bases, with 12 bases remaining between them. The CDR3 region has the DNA TGTGCCAGTAGTATCGGGGGGCCGAGCTCCTACGAGCAGTACTTC. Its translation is CASSIGGPSSYEQYF.

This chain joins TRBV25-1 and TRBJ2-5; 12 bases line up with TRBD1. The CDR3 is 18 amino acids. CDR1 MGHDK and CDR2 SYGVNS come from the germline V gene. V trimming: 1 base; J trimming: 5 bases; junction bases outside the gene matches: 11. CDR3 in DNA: TGTGCCAGCAGTGAATTGGGACAGGGGGCGAGAATGGGGGAGACCCAGTACTTC. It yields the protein CASSELGQGARMGETQYF.

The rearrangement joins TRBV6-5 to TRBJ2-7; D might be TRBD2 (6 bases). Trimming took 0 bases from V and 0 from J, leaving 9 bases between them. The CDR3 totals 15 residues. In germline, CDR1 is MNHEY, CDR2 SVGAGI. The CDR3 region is CASSYSRDGSYEQYF. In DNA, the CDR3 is TGTGCCAGCAGTTACTCGCGGGACGGCTCCTACGAGCAGTACTTC.

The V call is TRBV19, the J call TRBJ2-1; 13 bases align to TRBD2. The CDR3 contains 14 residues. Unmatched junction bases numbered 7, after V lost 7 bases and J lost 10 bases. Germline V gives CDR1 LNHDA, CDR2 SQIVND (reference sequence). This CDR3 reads CASTTSGRAGEQFF. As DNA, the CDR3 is TGTGCCAGTACCACTAGCGGGAGGGCCGGGGAGCAGTTCTTC.

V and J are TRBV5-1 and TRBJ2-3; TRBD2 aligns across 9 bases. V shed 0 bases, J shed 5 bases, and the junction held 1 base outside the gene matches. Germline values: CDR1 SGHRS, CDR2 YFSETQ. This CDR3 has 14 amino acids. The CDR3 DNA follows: TGCGCCAGCAGCTTGGAGCGGGGGGTAGATACGCAGTATTTT. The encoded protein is CASSLERGVDTQYF.

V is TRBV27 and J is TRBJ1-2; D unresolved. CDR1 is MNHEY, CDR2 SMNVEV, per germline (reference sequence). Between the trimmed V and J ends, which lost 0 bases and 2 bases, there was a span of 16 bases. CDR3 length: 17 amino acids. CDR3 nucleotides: TGTGCCAGCAGTTTATCGTCCAGGCTTACCCCAAACTATGGCTACACCTTC. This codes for CASSLSSRLTPNYGYTF.

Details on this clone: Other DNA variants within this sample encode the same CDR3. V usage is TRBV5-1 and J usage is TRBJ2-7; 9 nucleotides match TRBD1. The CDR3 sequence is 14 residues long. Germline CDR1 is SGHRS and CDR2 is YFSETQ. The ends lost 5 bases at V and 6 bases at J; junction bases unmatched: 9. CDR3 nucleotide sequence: TGCGCCAGCAGTCTCCCGGGACAGGGTGGCGAGCAGTACTTC. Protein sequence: CASSLPGQGGEQYF.

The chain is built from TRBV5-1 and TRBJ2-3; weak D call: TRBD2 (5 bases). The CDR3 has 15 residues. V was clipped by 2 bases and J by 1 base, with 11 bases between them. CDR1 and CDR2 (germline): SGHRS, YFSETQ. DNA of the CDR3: TGCGCCAGCAGCTTTGGACGGGGAGGCACAGATACGCAGTATTTT. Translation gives CASSFGRGGTDTQYF.

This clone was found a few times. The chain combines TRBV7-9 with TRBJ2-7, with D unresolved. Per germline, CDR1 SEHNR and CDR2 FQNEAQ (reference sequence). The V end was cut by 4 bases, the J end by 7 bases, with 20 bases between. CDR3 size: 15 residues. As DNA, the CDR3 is TGTGCCAGCAGCTCCCCCCCGGGCACCCGCGGAGAGCAGTACTTC. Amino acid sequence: CASSSPPGTRGEQYF.

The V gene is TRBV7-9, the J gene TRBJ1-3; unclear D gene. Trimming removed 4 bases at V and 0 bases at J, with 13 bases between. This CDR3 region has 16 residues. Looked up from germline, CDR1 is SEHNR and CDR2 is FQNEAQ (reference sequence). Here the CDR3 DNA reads TGTGCCAGCAGCTCTTCCGGCAGGAGCTCTGGAAACACCATATATTTT. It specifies CASSSSGRSSGNTIYF. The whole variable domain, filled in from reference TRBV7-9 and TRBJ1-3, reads DTGVSQNPRHKITKRGQNVTFRCDPISEHNRLYWYRQTLGQGPEFLTYFQNEAQLEKSRLLSDRFSAERPKGSFSTLEIQRTEQGDSAMYLCASSSSGRSSGNTIYFGEGSWLTVV.